This T cell receptor beta chain was observed in a study of T cell changes during pregnancy in multiple sclerosis. Profiling relied on immunoSEQ multiplex PCR, and the TCRdb table lists in-frame clones only, not all of them. Among tens of thousands of clones, roughly 94% were seen once, and the ten largest hold 0.4% to 0.5%. This CDR3 contains 13 residues. Germline-derived CDR1 and CDR2 are MNHNY and SVGAGI (reference sequence). The ends were cut back, 8 bases at V and 5 bases at J, with 10 bases in the middle. V is TRBV6-6 and J is TRBJ1-6; unclear D gene. The source of this sequence is a female donor with multiple sclerosis, enrolled in a pregnancy study. The material sequenced was CD4+ T cells from peripheral blood mononuclear cells, taken after pregnancy. CDR3 sequence (DNA): TGTGCCAGCGGAGGGCAGAATAATTCACCCCTCCACTTT. Amino acid sequence: CASGGQNNSPLHF.